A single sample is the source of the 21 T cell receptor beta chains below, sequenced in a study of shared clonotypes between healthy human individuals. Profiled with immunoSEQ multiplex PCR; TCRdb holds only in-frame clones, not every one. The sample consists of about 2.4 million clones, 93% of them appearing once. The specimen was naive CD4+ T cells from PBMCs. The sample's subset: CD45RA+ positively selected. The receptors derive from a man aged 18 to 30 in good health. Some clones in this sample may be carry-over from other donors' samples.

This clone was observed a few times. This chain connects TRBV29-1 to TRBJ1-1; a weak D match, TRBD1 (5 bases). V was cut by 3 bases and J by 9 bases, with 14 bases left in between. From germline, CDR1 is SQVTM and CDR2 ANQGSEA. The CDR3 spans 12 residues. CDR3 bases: TGCAGCGTTGAGGAAGACAGACTTAAAGCTTTCTTT. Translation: CSVEEDRLKAFF.

CDR3 sequence reads: CASKWRNEQFF. The CDR3 DNA reads as TGCGCCAGCAAGTGGAGGAATGAGCAGTTCTTC. The chain recombines TRBV5-1 with TRBJ2-1; perhaps TRBD2 as D (5 bases). This CDR3 spans 11 amino acids. CDR1 and CDR2 (germline): SGHRS, YFSETQ. Trimming removed 6 bases at V and 7 bases at J, with 8 bases between.

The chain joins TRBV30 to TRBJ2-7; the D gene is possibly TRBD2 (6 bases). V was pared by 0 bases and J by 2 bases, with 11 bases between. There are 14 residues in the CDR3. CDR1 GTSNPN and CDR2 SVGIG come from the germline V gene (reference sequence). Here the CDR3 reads CAWSVGGTAYEQYF. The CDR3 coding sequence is TGTGCCTGGAGTGTAGGTGGGACTGCCTACGAGCAGTACTTC.

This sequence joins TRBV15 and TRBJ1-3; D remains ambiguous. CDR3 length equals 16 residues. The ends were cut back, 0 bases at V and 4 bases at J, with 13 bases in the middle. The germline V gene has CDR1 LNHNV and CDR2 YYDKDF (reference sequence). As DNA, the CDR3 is TGTGCCACCAGCAGAGACGGGTCGGGGTACGGAAACACCATATATTTT. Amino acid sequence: CATSRDGSGYGNTIYF.

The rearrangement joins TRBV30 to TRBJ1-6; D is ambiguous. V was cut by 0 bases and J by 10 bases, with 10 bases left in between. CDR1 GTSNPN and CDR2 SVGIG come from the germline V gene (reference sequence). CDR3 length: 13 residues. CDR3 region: CAWSVRRESPLHF. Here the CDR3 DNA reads TGTGCCTGGAGTGTACGCCGAGAATCACCCCTCCACTTT.

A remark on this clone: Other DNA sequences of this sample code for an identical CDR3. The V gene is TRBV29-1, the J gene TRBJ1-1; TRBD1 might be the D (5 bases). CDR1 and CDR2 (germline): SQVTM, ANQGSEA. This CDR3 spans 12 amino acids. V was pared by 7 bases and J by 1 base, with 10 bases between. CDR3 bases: TGCAGCGCTGGACACCCGAACACTGAAGCTTTCTTT. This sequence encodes CSAGHPNTEAFF.

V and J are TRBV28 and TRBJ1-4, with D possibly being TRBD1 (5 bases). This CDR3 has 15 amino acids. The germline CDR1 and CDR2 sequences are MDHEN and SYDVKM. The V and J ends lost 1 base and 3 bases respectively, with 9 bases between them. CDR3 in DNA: TGTGCCAGCAGTTTATTCAGGGTGTCTAATGAAAAACTGTTTTTT. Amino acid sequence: CASSLFRVSNEKLFF.

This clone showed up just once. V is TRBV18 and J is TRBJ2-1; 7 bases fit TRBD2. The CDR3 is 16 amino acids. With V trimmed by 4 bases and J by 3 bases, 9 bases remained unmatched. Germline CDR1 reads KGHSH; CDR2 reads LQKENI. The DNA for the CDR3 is TGTGCCAGCTCACTACAGCGGGAATTGGGCTACAATGAGCAGTTCTTC. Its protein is CASSLQRELGYNEQFF.

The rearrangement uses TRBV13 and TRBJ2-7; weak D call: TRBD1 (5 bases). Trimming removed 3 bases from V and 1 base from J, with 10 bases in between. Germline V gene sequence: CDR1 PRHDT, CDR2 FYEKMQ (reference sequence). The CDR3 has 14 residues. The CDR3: CASSFSGISYEQYF. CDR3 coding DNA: TGTGCCAGCAGCTTTTCAGGGATATCCTACGAGCAGTACTTC.

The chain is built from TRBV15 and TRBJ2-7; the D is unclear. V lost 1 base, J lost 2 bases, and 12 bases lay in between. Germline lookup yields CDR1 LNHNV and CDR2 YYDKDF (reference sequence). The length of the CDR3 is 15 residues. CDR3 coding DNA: TGTGCCACCAGCAGAGGGGGTTCCCCGACCTACGAGCAGTACTTC. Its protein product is CATSRGGSPTYEQYF.

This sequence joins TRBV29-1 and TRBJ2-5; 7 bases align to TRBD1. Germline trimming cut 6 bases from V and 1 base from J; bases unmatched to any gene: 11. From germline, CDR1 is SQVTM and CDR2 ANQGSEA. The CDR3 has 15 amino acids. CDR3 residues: CSVVELDRAQETQYF. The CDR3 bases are TGCAGCGTGGTAGAACTCGACAGGGCCCAAGAGACCCAGTACTTC.

CDR3 bases: TGTGCCAGCAGTCGCCCCGGACAGGGAGCCTACGAGCAGTACTTC. Translation: CASSRPGQGAYEQYF. The chain couples TRBV6-6 to TRBJ2-7, with TRBD1 identical over 8 bases. Germline V lookup: CDR1 MNHNY, CDR2 SVGAGI (reference sequence). The CDR3 extends over 15 amino acids. Losses at the gene ends were 5 bases for V and 2 bases for J; bases not matched to a gene: 8.

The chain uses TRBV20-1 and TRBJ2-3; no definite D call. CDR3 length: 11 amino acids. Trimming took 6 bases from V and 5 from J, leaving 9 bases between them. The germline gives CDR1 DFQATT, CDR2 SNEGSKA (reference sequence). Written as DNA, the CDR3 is TGCAGTGCGAAGTGGGGAGATACGCAGTATTTT. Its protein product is CSAKWGDTQYF.

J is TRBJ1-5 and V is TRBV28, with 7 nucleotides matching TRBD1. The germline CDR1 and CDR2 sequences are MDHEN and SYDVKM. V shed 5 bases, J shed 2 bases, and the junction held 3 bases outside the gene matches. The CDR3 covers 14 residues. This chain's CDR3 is CASSHRGGNQPQHF. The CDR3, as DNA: TGTGCCAGCAGTCACAGGGGCGGCAATCAGCCCCAGCATTTT.

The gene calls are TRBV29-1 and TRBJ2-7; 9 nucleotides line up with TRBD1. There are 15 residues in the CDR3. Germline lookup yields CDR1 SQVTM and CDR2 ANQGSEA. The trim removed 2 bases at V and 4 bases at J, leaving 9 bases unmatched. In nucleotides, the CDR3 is TGCAGCGTTGAACACGGGACAGGGAAACTTTACGAGCAGTACTTC. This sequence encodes CSVEHGTGKLYEQYF.

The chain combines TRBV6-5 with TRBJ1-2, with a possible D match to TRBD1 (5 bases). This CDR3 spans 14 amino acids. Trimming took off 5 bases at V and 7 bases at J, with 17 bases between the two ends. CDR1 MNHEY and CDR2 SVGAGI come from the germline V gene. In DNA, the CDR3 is TGTGCCAGCAGTACCCCGGGGGGTAGAGGTGGCTACACCTTC. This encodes CASSTPGGRGGYTF.

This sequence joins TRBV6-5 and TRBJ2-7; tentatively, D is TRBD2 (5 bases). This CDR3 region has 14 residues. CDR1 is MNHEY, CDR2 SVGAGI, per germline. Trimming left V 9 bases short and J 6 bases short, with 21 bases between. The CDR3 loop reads CARTKSGKFVEQYF. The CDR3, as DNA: TGTGCCAGAACGAAATCGGGAAAGTTCGTCGAGCAGTACTTC.

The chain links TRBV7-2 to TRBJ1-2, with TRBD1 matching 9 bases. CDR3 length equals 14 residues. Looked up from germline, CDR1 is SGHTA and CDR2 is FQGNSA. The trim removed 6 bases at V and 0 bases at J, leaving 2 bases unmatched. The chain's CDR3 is CASRTGGANYGYTF. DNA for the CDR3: TGTGCCAGCAGGACAGGGGGAGCTAACTATGGCTACACCTTC.

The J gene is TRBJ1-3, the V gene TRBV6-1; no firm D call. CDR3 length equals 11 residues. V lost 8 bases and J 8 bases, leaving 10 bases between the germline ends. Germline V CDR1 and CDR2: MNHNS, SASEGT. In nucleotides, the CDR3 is TGTGCCAGCGCCTTGGCCGACACCATATATTTT. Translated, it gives CASALADTIYF.

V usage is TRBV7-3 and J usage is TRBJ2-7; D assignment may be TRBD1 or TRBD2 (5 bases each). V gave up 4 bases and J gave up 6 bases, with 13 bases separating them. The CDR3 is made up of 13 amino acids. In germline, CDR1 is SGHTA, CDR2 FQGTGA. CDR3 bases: TGTGCCAGCAGCTCGGGGCTTAGCCTCGAGCAGTACTTC. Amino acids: CASSSGLSLEQYF. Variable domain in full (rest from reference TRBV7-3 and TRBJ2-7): GAGVSQTPSNKVTEKGKYVELRCDPISGHTALYWYRQSLGQGPEFLIYFQGTGAADDSGLPNDRFFAVRPEGSVSTLKIQRTERGDSAVYLCASSSGLSLEQYFGPGTRLTVT.

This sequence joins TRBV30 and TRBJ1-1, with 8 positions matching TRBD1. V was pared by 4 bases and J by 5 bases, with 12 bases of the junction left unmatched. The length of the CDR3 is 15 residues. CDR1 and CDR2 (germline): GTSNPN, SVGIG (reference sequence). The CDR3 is CAWMRQGAERTEAFF. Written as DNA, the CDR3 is TGTGCCTGGATGCGCCAGGGGGCCGAGAGAACTGAAGCTTTCTTT.